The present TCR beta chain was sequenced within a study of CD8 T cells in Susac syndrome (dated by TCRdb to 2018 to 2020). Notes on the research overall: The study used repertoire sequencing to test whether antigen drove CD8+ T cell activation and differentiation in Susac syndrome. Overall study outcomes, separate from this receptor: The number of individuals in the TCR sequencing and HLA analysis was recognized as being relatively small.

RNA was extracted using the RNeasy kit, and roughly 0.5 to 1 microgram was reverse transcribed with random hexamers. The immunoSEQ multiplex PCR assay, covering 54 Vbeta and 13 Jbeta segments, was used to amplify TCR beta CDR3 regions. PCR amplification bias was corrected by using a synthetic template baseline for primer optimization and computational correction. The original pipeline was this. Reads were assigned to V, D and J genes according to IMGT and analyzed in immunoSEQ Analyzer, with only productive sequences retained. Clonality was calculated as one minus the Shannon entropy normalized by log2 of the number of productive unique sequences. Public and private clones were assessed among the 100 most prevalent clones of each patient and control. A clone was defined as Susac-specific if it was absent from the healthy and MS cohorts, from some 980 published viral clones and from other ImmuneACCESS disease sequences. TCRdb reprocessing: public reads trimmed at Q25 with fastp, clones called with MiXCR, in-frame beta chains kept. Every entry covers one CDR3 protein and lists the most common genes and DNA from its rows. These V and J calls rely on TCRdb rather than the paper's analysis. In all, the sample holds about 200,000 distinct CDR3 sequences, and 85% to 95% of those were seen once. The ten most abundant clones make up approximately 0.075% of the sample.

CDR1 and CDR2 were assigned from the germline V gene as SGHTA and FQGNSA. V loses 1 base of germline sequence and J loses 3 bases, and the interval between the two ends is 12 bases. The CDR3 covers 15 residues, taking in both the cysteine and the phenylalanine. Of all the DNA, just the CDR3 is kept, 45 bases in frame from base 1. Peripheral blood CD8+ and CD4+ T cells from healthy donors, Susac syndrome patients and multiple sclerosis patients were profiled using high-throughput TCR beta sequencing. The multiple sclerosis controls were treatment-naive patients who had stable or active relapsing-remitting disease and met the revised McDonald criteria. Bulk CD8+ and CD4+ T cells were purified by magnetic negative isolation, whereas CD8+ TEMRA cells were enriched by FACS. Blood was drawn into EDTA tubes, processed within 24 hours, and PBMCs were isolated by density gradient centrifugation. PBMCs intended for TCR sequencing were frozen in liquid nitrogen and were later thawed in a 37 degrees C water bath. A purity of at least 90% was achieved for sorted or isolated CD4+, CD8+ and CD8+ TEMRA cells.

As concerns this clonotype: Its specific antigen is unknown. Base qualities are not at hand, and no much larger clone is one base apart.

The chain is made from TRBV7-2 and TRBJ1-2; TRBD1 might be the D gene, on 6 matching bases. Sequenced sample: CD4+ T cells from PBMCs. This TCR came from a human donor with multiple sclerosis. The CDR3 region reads CASSLGPGDDYGYTF. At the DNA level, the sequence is TGTGCCAGCAGCTTAGGGCCAGGGGACGACTATGGCTACACCTTC. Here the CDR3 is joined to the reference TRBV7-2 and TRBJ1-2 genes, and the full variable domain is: GAGVSQSPSNKVTEKGKDVELRCDPISGHTALYWYRQSLGQGLEFLIYFQGNSAPDKSGLPSDRFSAERTGGSVSTLTIQRTQQEDSAVYLCASSLGPGDDYGYTFGSGTRLTVV.